A selection of T cell receptor beta chains follows, all from one sample in a study of T cell repertoires in cytomegalovirus infection. A single record per CDR3 protein comes from TCRdb applying MiXCR to the reads. This repertoire shows a few hundred thousand distinct CDR3 sequences, about 15% found once; its top ten account for about 45%. Specimen: CD8+ T cells from PBMCs. The origin of the receptors is a human donor in good health (CMV status not recorded). Some clones in this sample may be carry-over from other donors' samples. Both conserved end residues are part of each CDR3. D genes are given only for firm matches. The size entry is marked missing in some rows and otherwise reads once, few, many or a size class.

CDR3aa,CDR3nt,v_gene,d_gene,abundance,j_gene
CASSLRRTSNQPQHF,TGTGCCAGCAGCTTAAGACGGACCAGCAATCAGCCCCAGCATTTT,TRBV7-3,NA,many,TRBJ1-5
CSVDQEGTGLAGLGYEQYF,TGCAGCGTTGACCAGGAGGGGACAGGGCTAGCGGGGCTAGGCTACGAGCAGTACTTC,TRBV29-1,NA,few,TRBJ2-7
CATLRSGANVLTF,TGTGCCACCCTGCGATCTGGGGCCAACGTCCTGACTTTC,TRBV2,NA,NA,TRBJ2-6
CASSSPPQGQETQYF,TGTGCCAGCAGTTCCCCCCCACAGGGGCAAGAGACCCAGTACTTC,TRBV6-2/TRBV6-3,TRBD1,NA,TRBJ2-5
CASSAAGGTTDTQYF,TGCGCCAGCAGCGCAGCGGGGGGGACCACAGATACGCAGTATTTT,TRBV5-1,TRBD2,NA,TRBJ2-3
CASSEGGSGNTIYF,TGCGCCAGCAGTGAGGGGGGTTCCGGAAACACCATATATTTT,TRBV10-2,NA,NA,TRBJ1-3
CASSLVRDISYNEQFF,TGTGCCAGCAGTTTGGTCCGGGACATCTCCTACAATGAGCAGTTCTTC,TRBV28,NA,many,TRBJ2-1
CASRIPGQGPTGELFF,TGTGCCAGCAGAATCCCGGGACAGGGTCCTACCGGGGAGCTGTTTTTT,TRBV7-4,TRBD1,few,TRBJ2-2
CSARSSAAGDRPEAFF,TGCAGTGCTAGATCGTCCGCGGCGGGTGATAGGCCTGAAGCTTTCTTT,TRBV20-1,NA,many,TRBJ1-1
CASKGGRDEQFF,TGTGCCAGCAAGGGGGGGAGGGATGAGCAGTTCTTC,TRBV7-2,NA,many,TRBJ2-1
CASSLTVVGYEQYF,TGTGCCAGCAGTCTCACCGTGGTAGGCTACGAGCAGTACTTC,TRBV6-6,NA,many,TRBJ2-7
CASRKGQGADEQFF,TGTGCCAGCAGGAAAGGACAGGGGGCCGATGAGCAGTTCTTC,TRBV6-2/TRBV6-3,TRBD1,NA,TRBJ2-1
CASSPLGDSPNTGELFF,TGTGCCAGTAGCCCACTGGGGGACAGCCCCAACACCGGGGAGCTGTTTTTT,TRBV19,TRBD1,few,TRBJ2-2
CASSLDPSGGLHNEQFF,TGTGCCAGCAGCTTGGACCCTAGCGGGGGCCTGCACAATGAGCAGTTCTTC,TRBV5-8,TRBD2,few,TRBJ2-1
CASSLGGGAYEQYF,TGTGCCAGCAGCTTAGGAGGGGGCGCATACGAGCAGTACTTC,TRBV7-2,TRBD1,many,TRBJ2-7
CASSSNEGMSGTDTQYF,TGTGCCAGCAGCTCCAACGAGGGGATGAGTGGCACAGATACGCAGTATTTT,TRBV7-6,NA,many,TRBJ2-3
CASSYPENTEAFF,TGTGCCAGCAGTTACCCTGAGAACACTGAAGCTTTCTTT,TRBV6-1,NA,NA,TRBJ1-1